The 8 T cell receptor beta chains below all came from one sample that was sequenced in a study of shared clonotypes between healthy human individuals. Generated by immunoSEQ multiplex PCR, the TCRdb table keeps only in-frame clones and is missing some. The sample contains some 350,000 clones, 74% of which appear only once. Sequencing was performed on memory CD4+ T cells sorted from blood. Subset defined: CD45RA-negative fraction. These receptors originate from a man aged 30-40 years in good health.

With regard to this clone: Other DNA variants within this sample encode the same CDR3. In DNA, the CDR3 is TGTGCCAGCAGCTTGGGGGCAACTGAAGCTTTCTTT. This translates into CASSLGATEAFF. V is TRBV11-2 and J is TRBJ1-1, with D maybe TRBD1 (6 bases). The CDR3 runs 12 residues. Trimming left V 3 bases short and J 5 bases short, with 7 bases between. Germline V gene lookup returns CDR1 SGHAT and CDR2 FQNNGV.

The V gene is TRBV7-3, the J gene TRBJ2-1; TRBD1 is a possible D gene (5 bases). Trimming stripped 6 bases from V and 2 bases from J, with 14 bases between. CDR1 is SGHTA, CDR2 FQGTGA, per germline. The CDR3 runs 15 residues. The CDR3 region is CASSSRQPPYNEQFF. Here the CDR3 DNA reads TGTGCCAGCAGTTCTCGACAGCCACCCTACAATGAGCAGTTCTTC.

The chain recombines TRBV6-1 with TRBJ2-5; 9 nucleotides agree with TRBD2. The CDR3 loop spans 15 amino acids. Germline CDR1 and CDR2: MNHNS and SASEGT. The junction had 7 bases not matched to a gene; V was cut back by 3 bases and J by 5 bases. CDR3 sequence reads: CASSDPGLAHETQYF. The CDR3 nucleotides are TGTGCCAGCAGTGACCCGGGACTAGCCCACGAGACCCAGTACTTC.

The V call is TRBV7-3, the J call TRBJ2-2; D remains unclear. The V end was cut by 5 bases, the J end by 3 bases, with 16 bases between. Germline V gene lookup returns CDR1 SGHTA and CDR2 FQGTGA. The CDR3 has 16 amino acids. CDR3 sequence (DNA): TGTGCCAGCAGCAGATATAGGGCTACCGACACCGGGGAGCTGTTTTTT. It is translated as CASSRYRATDTGELFF.

The CDR3 here is CASSPRNRGGELFF. DNA of the CDR3: TGTGCCAGCAGTCCCAGAAACAGGGGCGGGGAGCTGTTTTTT. The chain couples TRBV28 to TRBJ2-2, with 7 bases lining up with TRBD1. Germline CDR1 MDHEN, CDR2 SYDVKM. The CDR3 is made up of 14 amino acids. J gave up 7 bases and V 5 bases, and 7 bases lay outside the gene matches.

The chain is built from TRBV13 and TRBJ1-2, with TRBD1 matching over 9 bases. The CDR3 contains 18 residues. J gave up 5 bases and V 5 bases, and 18 bases lay outside the gene matches. Germline V gives CDR1 PRHDT, CDR2 FYEKMQ (reference sequence). The CDR3 sequence: CASSGKPGQGFRRYGYTF. In DNA, the CDR3 is TGTGCCAGCAGCGGGAAGCCGGGACAGGGATTTAGAAGGTATGGCTACACCTTC. Combining the CDR3 with reference TRBV13 and TRBJ1-2 gives the whole variable domain AAGVIQSPRHLIKEKRETATLKCYPIPRHDTVYWYQQGPGQDPQFLISFYEKMQSDKGSIPDRFSAQQFSDYHSELNMSSLELGDSALYFCASSGKPGQGFRRYGYTFGSGTRLTVV.

This clone turned up a few times. V gene TRBV11-2 combines with J gene TRBJ2-5; 9 nucleotides align to TRBD2. V was pared by 5 bases and J by 4 bases, with 11 bases of the junction left unmatched. The CDR3 consists of 16 residues. The germline CDR1 and CDR2 sequences are SGHAT and FQNNGV. Here the CDR3 DNA reads TGTGCCAGCAGCCCCGCCCTAGCGGGACAGCTAGAGACCCAGTACTTC. Amino acids: CASSPALAGQLETQYF.

The chain is built from TRBV18 and TRBJ2-2; 9 bases map to TRBD2. Germline V gene sequence: CDR1 KGHSH, CDR2 LQKENI. There are 16 residues in the CDR3. V gave up 0 bases and J gave up 6 bases; unmatched junction bases: 5. DNA of the CDR3: TGTGCCAGCTCACCACCTAGCGGGAGTACGTCCGGGGAGCTGTTTTTT. Translating gives CASSPPSGSTSGELFF.